Presented here are 31 T cell receptor beta chains from one specimen sequenced in a study of radiation and T cells in renal cell carcinoma. The time point here: baseline pretreatment blood. The treatment denotes: 15 Gy SBRT to primary tumor, nephrectomy 4 weeks later. The repertoire was sequenced with immunoSEQ multiplex PCR; TCRdb's copy has only in-frame clones and lacks some. The sample lists approximately 140,000 clones, 75% to 90% seen once, with 20% to 25% in the top ten. The sequenced sample was blood, obtained from a patient whose treatment included radiotherapy and nephrectomy. All receptors come from a woman aged 50 to 60 with renal cell carcinoma.

The rearrangement links TRBV20-1 to TRBJ2-7; the D is unclear. The CDR3 totals 9 residues. From germline, CDR1 is DFQATT and CDR2 SNEGSKA (reference sequence). The ends were cut back, 5 bases at V and 5 bases at J, with 4 bases in the middle. The CDR3 DNA is TGCAGTGCTGGGAACGAGCAGTACTTC. Protein: CSAGNEQYF.

The V and J genes are TRBV2 and TRBJ2-1, with no clear D. The germline V gene encodes CDR1 SNHLY and CDR2 FYNNEI. Trimming took 0 bases from V and 11 from J, leaving 5 bases between them. The CDR3 sequence is 11 residues long. The CDR3 bases are TGTGCCAGCAGTGAAGCAAAAAAGCAGTTCTTC. Amino acid sequence: CASSEAKKQFF.

The chain has TRBV19 and TRBJ1-1; D remains unclear. Per the germline V gene, CDR1 is LNHDA and CDR2 is SQIVND (reference sequence). V lost 5 bases and J 2 bases, leaving 9 bases between the germline ends. The CDR3 consists of 13 residues. The CDR3 nucleotides read TGTGCCAGTAGTGCCCAGATAAACACTGAAGCTTTCTTT. It encodes CASSAQINTEAFF.

This clone has just a few counts. This chain connects TRBV4-1 to TRBJ1-5; unclear D gene. The CDR3 has 14 residues. The ends were cut back, 1 base at V and 4 bases at J, with 8 bases in the middle. Germline V gene data show CDR1 as MGHRA and CDR2 as YSYEKL. CDR3 sequence (DNA): TGCGCCAGCAGCCAAGTTTCAGGTAATCAGCCCCAGCATTTT. It yields the protein CASSQVSGNQPQHF.

The chain couples TRBV7-2 to TRBJ1-3, with D perhaps TRBD1 (5 bases). This CDR3 region has 14 residues. Trimming left V 0 bases short and J 4 bases short, with 7 bases between. Germline loops: CDR1 SGHTA, CDR2 FQGNSA. Here the CDR3 DNA reads TGTGCCAGCAGCTTAGCAGGGGCCGGAAACACCATATATTTT. It is translated as CASSLAGAGNTIYF.

This clone showed up many times. V gene TRBV28 combines with J gene TRBJ1-5; 7 nucleotides agree with TRBD1. V shed 5 bases, J shed 5 bases, and the junction held 0 bases outside the gene matches. The CDR3 has 12 residues. CDR1 and CDR2 from the germline V gene are MDHEN and SYDVKM. This chain's CDR3 is CASSTGDQPQHF. DNA for the CDR3: TGTGCCAGCAGTACAGGGGATCAGCCCCAGCATTTT.

The chain employs TRBV28 and TRBJ2-3, with no clear D. The CDR3 spans 15 residues. Germline V gives CDR1 MDHEN, CDR2 SYDVKM. The V and J ends lost 3 bases and 5 bases respectively, with 15 bases between them. The CDR3 DNA sequence: TGTGCCAGCAGTTTGCTCCTTGGAACCCTAGATACGCAGTATTTT. Translation gives CASSLLLGTLDTQYF.

The rearrangement uses TRBV29-1 and TRBJ1-2; TRBD1 is a possible D gene (6 bases). With 3 bases removed from V and 4 bases from J, the gap between germline ends came to 18 bases. This CDR3 is built from 15 residues. In germline, CDR1 is SQVTM, CDR2 ANQGSEA. The CDR3 region has the DNA TGCAGCGTTGACCCGGGGGGGGGCGCAACCTATGGCTACACCTTC. The encoded protein is CSVDPGGGATYGYTF.

The rearrangement links TRBV19 to TRBJ2-7; TRBD2 matches at 8 bases. Germline V gene data show CDR1 as LNHDA and CDR2 as SQIVND (reference sequence). Germline trimming cut 6 bases from V and 4 bases from J; bases unmatched to any gene: 11. CDR3 length: 15 amino acids. This chain's CDR3 is CASSPVGSGGYEQYF. The CDR3 DNA is TGTGCCAGTAGCCCGGTGGGAAGCGGGGGTTACGAGCAGTACTTC.

The chain recombines TRBV15 with TRBJ2-3; D not certain. V lost 3 bases and J lost 4, with 11 bases in between. The CDR3 is made up of 14 amino acids. The germline V gene has CDR1 LNHNV and CDR2 YYDKDF (reference sequence). CDR3 region: CATSRAILSDTQYF. CDR3 nucleotides: TGTGCCACCAGCAGGGCAATCCTTTCAGATACGCAGTATTTT.

The V and J genes are TRBV2 and TRBJ1-1, with 7 bases matching TRBD1. The length of the CDR3 is 14 residues. Germline CDR1 SNHLY, CDR2 FYNNEI. Trimming removed 7 bases from V and 0 bases from J; junction bases left unmatched: 5. The CDR3 spells CASTRTGVNTEAFF. The CDR3 DNA reads TGTGCCAGCACACGTACAGGGGTGAACACTGAAGCTTTCTTT.

This clone was observed once. The V call is TRBV12-5, the J call TRBJ1-1; D remains unclear. V shed 3 bases and J shed 4 bases, with 6 bases lying between them. CDR3 length: 12 amino acids. The germline CDR1 and CDR2 sequences are LGHNT and FRNRAP. The CDR3, as DNA: TGTGCTAGTGGTTTAAGCAGCACTGAAGCTTTCTTT. This gives the protein CASGLSSTEAFF.

This sequence joins TRBV7-9 and TRBJ1-4; perhaps TRBD1 as D (6 bases). CDR3 length: 14 residues. Looked up from germline, CDR1 is SEHNR and CDR2 is FQNEAQ (reference sequence). V was cut by 8 bases and J by 4 bases, with 14 bases left in between. CDR3 region: CASARRGGNEKLFF. The CDR3 nucleotides read TGTGCCAGCGCACGCAGGGGCGGTAATGAAAAACTGTTTTTT.

This chain uses TRBV14 with TRBJ1-1; D gene uncertain. The CDR3 has 14 amino acids. CDR1 is SGHDN, CDR2 FVKESK, per germline. V dropped 1 base and J dropped 1 base, with 7 bases sitting between them. The CDR3 loop is CASSQGYRNTEAFF. The CDR3, as DNA: TGTGCCAGCAGCCAAGGTTACAGGAACACTGAAGCTTTCTTT.

V and J are TRBV6-5 and TRBJ2-7; a possible D gene is TRBD1 (6 bases). Trimming cost V 0 bases and J 4 bases, with 13 bases left between them. This CDR3 spans 15 amino acids. Germline V lookup: CDR1 MNHEY, CDR2 SVGAGI. The CDR3 region is CASSYSRGRSYEQYF. CDR3 in DNA: TGTGCCAGCAGTTACTCCAGGGGTAGATCTTACGAGCAGTACTTC.

V and J are TRBV2 and TRBJ1-5, with unresolved D. CDR3 length: 16 amino acids. Trimming stripped 8 bases from V and 3 bases from J, with 20 bases between. Looked up from germline, CDR1 is SNHLY and CDR2 is FYNNEI. CDR3 in DNA: TGTGCCAGCTCTGACCCTAAAGCGGGTACCAATCAGCCCCAGCATTTT. Encoded protein: CASSDPKAGTNQPQHF.

Of note for this clone: At the DNA level, this CDR3 is encoded by other sequences in the same sample as well. The chain combines TRBV6-5 with TRBJ1-5; a possible D gene is TRBD1 (5 bases). This CDR3 has 12 amino acids. Trimming stripped 5 bases from V and 6 bases from J, with 8 bases between. Germline CDR1 is MNHEY and CDR2 is SVGAGI. The CDR3 DNA sequence: TGTGCCAGCAGTCCCGGGGGTCAGCCCCAGCATTTT. This encodes CASSPGGQPQHF.

The genes are TRBV2 and TRBJ1-2; no reliable D call. The germline gives CDR1 SNHLY, CDR2 FYNNEI. This CDR3 is 14 amino acids long. Trimming left V 3 bases short and J 4 bases short, with 12 bases between. CDR3 residues: CASSEASQLYGYTF. The CDR3 nucleotides read TGTGCCAGCAGTGAGGCCAGCCAACTCTATGGCTACACCTTC.

This chain uses TRBV6-6 with TRBJ2-1; D uncertain. Per the germline V gene, CDR1 is MNHNY and CDR2 is SVGAGI (reference sequence). This CDR3 has 12 amino acids. Trimming removed 5 bases from V and 5 bases from J, with 7 bases in between. CDR3 DNA: TGTGCCAGCAGTACGGGTCACAATGAGCAGTTCTTC. As protein: CASSTGHNEQFF.

CDR3 in amino acids: CASSLVQANTIYF. CDR3 in DNA: TGTGCCAGCAGCTTGGTACAGGCGAACACCATATATTTT. The V gene is TRBV7-9, the J gene TRBJ1-3; a possible D gene is TRBD1 (5 bases). This CDR3 spans 13 amino acids. CDR1 is SEHNR, CDR2 FQNEAQ, per germline (reference sequence). Trimming took off 3 bases at V and 7 bases at J, with 10 bases between the two ends.

The V and J genes are TRBV7-9 and TRBJ1-4, with TRBD1 matching over 8 bases. The V gene's germline CDR1 is SEHNR and CDR2 FQNEAQ (reference sequence). There are 15 residues in the CDR3. The V gene end was trimmed by 0 bases and the J gene end by 7 bases; junction bases not matched to a gene: 4. The CDR3 sequence is CASSLATGGGEKLFF. The CDR3 region has the DNA TGTGCCAGCAGCTTAGCTACAGGGGGTGGTGAAAAACTGTTTTTT.

There are a few counts of this clone. V usage is TRBV27 and J usage is TRBJ2-2; D gene uncertain. The CDR3 has 13 residues. Germline V lookup: CDR1 MNHEY, CDR2 SMNVEV (reference sequence). V dropped 2 bases and J dropped 5 bases, with 6 bases sitting between them. CDR3 in amino acids: CASSLKVTGELFF. CDR3 DNA sequence: TGTGCCAGCAGTTTAAAAGTAACCGGGGAGCTGTTTTTT.

The V gene is TRBV2, the J gene TRBJ1-6; D possibly corresponds to TRBD1 (6 bases). CDR3 length: 15 amino acids. CDR1 SNHLY and CDR2 FYNNEI come from the germline V gene. The germline V and J ends were trimmed by 5 bases and 8 bases, with 16 bases remaining between them. The CDR3 DNA follows: TGTGCCAGCAGTCGCCTTTGGACAGCGGATTCACCCCTCCACTTT. Encoded protein: CASSRLWTADSPLHF.

V gene TRBV9 combines with J gene TRBJ2-7, with a possible D match to TRBD2 (5 bases). The V end lost 4 bases, the J end lost 7 bases, and 18 bases lay between the germline ends. Germline loops: CDR1 SGDLS, CDR2 YYNGEE. The CDR3 consists of 14 residues. CDR3 nucleotides: TGTGCCAGCAGCCCGAGTCAGGCAGGAGGAGAGCAGTACTTC. It yields the protein CASSPSQAGGEQYF.

The chain carries TRBV28 and TRBJ1-2; TRBD1 matches at 12 bases. Germline V gene sequence: CDR1 MDHEN, CDR2 SYDVKM. CDR3 length: 15 residues. Trimming removed 2 bases from V and 7 bases from J; junction bases left unmatched: 5. The CDR3 protein is CASSLMGTGGGGYTF. As DNA, the CDR3 is TGTGCCAGCAGTTTAATGGGGACAGGGGGCGGTGGCTACACCTTC.

Regarding this clone: The DNA is left out, because the CDR3 cannot be placed on it with certainty; the CDR3 is given as TCRdb lists it. The rearrangement links TRBV5-6 to TRBJ2-3; TRBD1 is the table's D call, not checked against the DNA. The CDR3 spans 13 residues, counting both ends. Germline CDR1 is SGHDT and CDR2 is YYEEEE. The CDR3 reads CASSWGTGTGEYF.

The J gene is TRBJ1-2, the V gene TRBV9; TRBD1 agrees at 7 bases. The germline V gene encodes CDR1 SGDLS and CDR2 YYNGEE. V was pared by 3 bases and J by 5 bases, with 10 bases of the junction left unmatched. The CDR3 totals 15 residues. The chain's CDR3 is CASSARQGSGYGYTF. DNA for the CDR3: TGTGCCAGCAGCGCCCGACAGGGAAGTGGGTATGGCTACACCTTC.

The V gene is TRBV28, the J gene TRBJ2-7; 8 bases line up with TRBD1. The CDR3 is made up of 14 amino acids. The junction had 6 bases not matched to a gene; V was cut back by 6 bases and J by 2 bases. The V gene's germline CDR1 is MDHEN and CDR2 SYDVKM. Here the CDR3 reads CASRPGGSPYEQYF. CDR3 DNA sequence: TGTGCCAGCAGGCCAGGGGGCTCACCCTACGAGCAGTACTTC.

J is TRBJ2-7 and V is TRBV19; D possibly corresponds to TRBD1 (5 bases). Germline V gene lookup returns CDR1 LNHDA and CDR2 SQIVND (reference sequence). The CDR3 is 14 amino acids. V was trimmed by 1 base and J by 2 bases, leaving 9 bases between them. The CDR3 DNA sequence: TGTGCCAGTAGTATAGGAGCAGGGACCTACGAGCAGTACTTC. Translating gives CASSIGAGTYEQYF.

The chain employs TRBV5-4 and TRBJ2-3; TRBD1 is a possible D gene (6 bases). Germline lookup yields CDR1 SGHNT and CDR2 YYREEE (reference sequence). The ends were cut back, 5 bases at V and 3 bases at J, with 13 bases in the middle. This CDR3 spans 14 amino acids. CDR3: CASRDLGGTDTQYF. CDR3 bases: TGTGCCAGCAGGGATTTAGGGGGAACAGATACGCAGTATTTT.

The chain couples TRBV7-2 to TRBJ2-7; 9 bases map to TRBD1. The CDR3 is made up of 13 amino acids. The trim removed 4 bases at V and 7 bases at J, leaving 5 bases unmatched. Germline loops: CDR1 SGHTA, CDR2 FQGNSA. The CDR3, as DNA: TGTGCCAGCAGCTCACAGGGGGCAGGAGAGCAGTACTTC. This encodes CASSSQGAGEQYF. The entire variable domain, with the rest obtained from reference TRBV7-2 and TRBJ2-7, is as follows: GAGVSQSPSNKVTEKGKDVELRCDPISGHTALYWYRQSLGQGLEFLIYFQGNSAPDKSGLPSDRFSAERTGGSVSTLTIQRTQQEDSAVYLCASSSQGAGEQYFGPGTRLTVT.